This T cell receptor beta chain was recorded in a study of cytomegalovirus exposure and HLA in healthy donors. Study-wide results and limits: Per a later analysis, HLA-associated TCR beta chains showed more clonal expansion than other, equally common TCR beta chains.

The CDR3 consists of 14 residues. V lost 6 bases and J lost 2; bases outside the gene matches: 4. Germline V gene data show CDR1 as MNHEY and CDR2 as SVGAGI. Regarding this clone: Its antigen is unidentified.

PCR was performed using 60 Vbeta and 13 Jbeta primers. Produced via immunoSEQ multiplex PCR; TCRdb's table is partial and in-frame only. The repertoire holds about 150,000 clones, with 80% to 90% as singletons. Sequencing was carried out using PBMCs. The chain combines TRBV6-5 with TRBJ2-5; 9 positions match TRBD2. The TCR comes from a boy younger than 10 in good health and CMV-seronegative. This CDR3 reads CASSPTSGQETQYF. The CDR3 nucleotides are TGTGCCAGCAGCCCGACTAGCGGACAAGAGACCCAGTACTTC.